A single sample is the source of the 15 T cell receptor beta chains below, sequenced in a study of OX40 agonist ivuxolimab in advanced cancers. Produced via immunoSEQ multiplex PCR; TCRdb's table is partial and in-frame only. The profile shows roughly 87,000 clones, 91% of them singletons. The source material was CD4+ or CD8+ T cells sorted from blood, sampled in a trial of the OX40 agonist ivuxolimab. The receptors were sampled from an adult with an advanced solid tumor such as melanoma, head and neck, liver or kidney cancer.

The V gene is TRBV4-1, the J gene TRBJ2-1; tentatively, D is TRBD1 (6 bases). Germline V CDR1 and CDR2: MGHRA, YSYEKL. V was cut by 4 bases and J by 10 bases, with 14 bases left in between. The CDR3 sequence is 13 residues long. The CDR3 DNA is TGCGCCAGCAGCCCCTTTGTGAGGGGGGAGCAGTTCTTC. Its translation: CASSPFVRGEQFF.

Only one count was recorded for this clone. The chain uses TRBV4-3 and TRBJ2-3; D is ambiguous. Germline V gives CDR1 LGHNA, CDR2 YSLEER. The CDR3 runs to 14 residues. The V gene lost 3 bases and the J gene lost 6 bases, with 13 bases spanning the gap. The CDR3 DNA reads TGCGCCAGCAGCCATGGCCGGGCCCTCGATACGCAGTATTTT. Its protein product is CASSHGRALDTQYF.

The chain carries TRBV15 and TRBJ1-5; D is ambiguous. Germline CDR1 LNHNV, CDR2 YYDKDF (reference sequence). Between the trimmed V and J ends, which lost 2 bases and 4 bases, there was a span of 3 bases. This CDR3 comprises 12 residues. The CDR3 region is CATSRINQPQHF. The CDR3 bases are TGTGCCACCAGCAGAATAAATCAGCCCCAGCATTTT. Together with reference TRBV15 and TRBJ1-5, the CDR3 gives the full variable domain: DAMVIQNPRYQVTQFGKPVTLSCSQTLNHNVMYWYQQKSSQAPKLLFHYYDKDFNNEADTPDNFQSRRPNTSFCFLDIRSPGLGDTAMYLCATSRINQPQHFGDGTRLSIL.

The V and J genes are TRBV28 and TRBJ2-5; no firm D call. V lost 7 bases and J lost 1, with 10 bases in between. The germline V gene has CDR1 MDHEN and CDR2 SYDVKM. This CDR3 comprises 13 residues. CDR3 DNA sequence: TGTGCCAGCACCGCCACCCCCCAAGAGACCCAGTACTTC. Its protein product is CASTATPQETQYF.

This clone was observed a single time. V gene TRBV7-9 combines with J gene TRBJ2-1; D is uncertain. The CDR3 is 13 residues long. CDR1 SEHNR and CDR2 FQNEAQ come from the germline V gene (reference sequence). The V gene lost 2 bases and the J gene lost 7 bases, with 9 bases spanning the gap. CDR3 nucleotide sequence: TGTGCCAGCAGCTTAATTCCCGGGAATGAGCAGTTCTTC. Its translation: CASSLIPGNEQFF.

This sequence joins TRBV11-2 and TRBJ2-7; D not resolved. The germline gives CDR1 SGHAT, CDR2 FQNNGV. The CDR3 loop spans 13 amino acids. V was shortened by 5 bases and J by 2 bases, with 10 bases between the two germline ends. This chain's CDR3 is CASSPGPAYEQYV. The DNA for the CDR3 is TGTGCCAGCAGCCCAGGTCCGGCCTACGAGCAGTACGTC.

The rearrangement links TRBV30 to TRBJ2-3; no clear D gene. Germline V gene data show CDR1 as GTSNPN and CDR2 as SVGIG (reference sequence). The CDR3 is 11 amino acids. The V gene lost 0 bases and the J gene lost 4 bases, with 2 bases spanning the gap. CDR3 nucleotide sequence: TGTGCCTGGAGTGTACCAGATACGCAGTATTTT. The encoded protein is CAWSVPDTQYF.

V usage is TRBV7-2 and J usage is TRBJ2-1; no definite D call. The CDR3 consists of 13 residues. CDR1 SGHTA and CDR2 FQGNSA come from the germline V gene. Trimming removed 6 bases at V and 3 bases at J, with 9 bases between. The CDR3, as DNA: TGTGCCAGCAGTTCATATCGCTACAATGAGCAGTTCTTC. Its translation is CASSSYRYNEQFF.

The rearrangement uses TRBV4-1 and TRBJ2-1; D might be TRBD1 (5 bases). The CDR3 totals 16 residues. V was cut by 2 bases and J by 4 bases, with 15 bases left in between. From germline, CDR1 is MGHRA and CDR2 YSYEKL. CDR3 DNA sequence: TGCGCCAGCAGCCAACGGTTTGGGGCGAGATACAATGAGCAGTTCTTC. As protein: CASSQRFGARYNEQFF.

This chain connects TRBV27 to TRBJ2-2; no definite D call. Germline V gives CDR1 MNHEY, CDR2 SMNVEV (reference sequence). Deletions cut 1 base from V and 7 bases from J, with 1 base between. The CDR3 is 11 amino acids. CDR3: CASSLYGELFF. The CDR3 bases are TGTGCCAGCAGTTTATACGGGGAGCTGTTTTTT.

This chain links TRBV4-2 with TRBJ1-1; D not certain. Germline V gives CDR1 LGHNA, CDR2 YNFKEQ. The V end was cut by 3 bases, the J end by 8 bases, with 13 bases between. The CDR3 has 13 amino acids. DNA of the CDR3: TGTGCCAGCAGCCACGAAGACGGTAACGAAGCTTTCTTT. Encoded protein: CASSHEDGNEAFF.

This clone was detected only once. The genes are TRBV13 and TRBJ2-4; D call uncertain. This CDR3 is built from 13 residues. Germline V CDR1 and CDR2: PRHDT, FYEKMQ (reference sequence). The V end was cut by 5 bases, the J end by 5 bases, with 10 bases between. CDR3: CASSPPSENIQYF. The CDR3 nucleotides are TGTGCCAGCAGCCCCCCCAGCGAAAACATTCAGTACTTC.

The V gene is TRBV4-1, the J gene TRBJ1-5; D is perhaps TRBD1 (5 bases). Germline CDR1 reads MGHRA; CDR2 reads YSYEKL. Trimming took off 3 bases at V and 7 bases at J, with 16 bases between the two ends. The CDR3 is made up of 15 amino acids. CDR3 nucleotides: TGCGCCAGCAGCCATGTCTTCGGGGGATCCCAGCCCCAGCATTTT. Translating gives CASSHVFGGSQPQHF.

The chain uses TRBV5-5 and TRBJ1-2, with D maybe TRBD1 (6 bases). The germline gives CDR1 SGHKS, CDR2 YYEKEE (reference sequence). CDR3 length: 15 residues. Trimming cost V 4 bases and J 3 bases, with 16 bases left between them. CDR3 DNA sequence: TGTGCCAGCAGCGGCCGGGACACGGCCGACTATGGCTACACCTTC. Translated, it gives CASSGRDTADYGYTF.

This chain connects TRBV15 to TRBJ1-1, with D possibly TRBD1 on 5 matching bases. Germline assignment: CDR1 LNHNV and CDR2 YYDKDF (reference sequence). Trimming left V 4 bases short and J 6 bases short, with 18 bases between. There are 15 residues in the CDR3. CDR3 nucleotide sequence: TGTGCCACCAGCAATCCGACAGAGCCGGGTCCTGAAGCTTTCTTT. Translated: CATSNPTEPGPEAFF.